This T cell receptor (beta chain) derives from a study of T cell changes during pregnancy in multiple sclerosis. The germline V gene has CDR1 MNHEY and CDR2 SMNVEV (reference sequence). V lost 6 bases to trimming and J lost 4 bases; unmatched junction nucleotides: 6. This CDR3 is built from 16 residues. Assay: immunoSEQ multiplex PCR; the TCRdb copy retains only in-frame clones and omits some. The sample shows 20,000 to 25,000 clones, roughly 90% of them seen only once. This clone appeared once. Other DNA sequences in the same sample also yield this CDR3. The source of this sequence is a female donor with multiple sclerosis, enrolled in a pregnancy study. The rearrangement links TRBV27 to TRBJ2-2, with 12 bases lining up with TRBD2. The sequencing here drew on CD8+ T cells from peripheral blood mononuclear cells, taken in the first trimester of pregnancy. Here the CDR3 reads CASSPPTSGGTGELFF. The CDR3 nucleotides are TGTGCCAGCAGCCCGCCGACTAGCGGGGGCACCGGGGAGCTGTTTTTT.